Each of the 27 T cell receptor beta chains below was sequenced from the same sample in a study of cytomegalovirus exposure and HLA in healthy donors. Primers included in the PCR were 60 Vbeta and 13 Jbeta primers. The assay was immunoSEQ multiplex PCR, and TCRdb's table has in-frame clones only and misses some. In all, the sample yields about 70,000 clones. Sequencing used PBMCs. The receptors come from a young woman in good health and CMV-seronegative.

V and J are TRBV18 and TRBJ2-7; TRBD1 matches at 7 bases. Germline assignment: CDR1 KGHSH and CDR2 LQKENI. The CDR3 sequence is 14 residues long. The trim removed 6 bases at V and 3 bases at J, leaving 8 bases unmatched. In DNA, the CDR3 is TGTGCCAGCTCTCCCACGGACAGGAGCTACGAGCAGTACTTC. This gives the protein CASSPTDRSYEQYF.

J is TRBJ2-7 and V is TRBV7-9, with 7 bases identical to TRBD2. This CDR3 comprises 14 residues. V lost 1 base, J lost 3 bases, and 3 bases stayed unmatched. Germline V CDR1 and CDR2: SEHNR, FQNEAQ (reference sequence). The CDR3 coding sequence is TGTGCCAGCAGCTTAGTCGGACTAGTCTACGAGCAGTACTTC. Protein sequence: CASSLVGLVYEQYF.

The rearrangement links TRBV6-5 to TRBJ1-4, with TRBD1 matching 9 bases. The CDR3 is 16 residues long. Per the germline V gene, CDR1 is MNHEY and CDR2 is SVGAGI. The V and J ends lost 2 bases and 9 bases, in that order; junction bases with no gene match: 10. CDR3 nucleotides: TGTGCCAGCAGTTACCTTTCCACAGGGGGCACAAAAAAACTGTTTTTT. It encodes CASSYLSTGGTKKLFF.

This rearrangement joins TRBV6-1 to TRBJ2-7, with 10 bases lining up with TRBD1. V trimming: 6 bases; J trimming: 4 bases; junction bases outside the gene matches: 6. The germline gives CDR1 MNHNS, CDR2 SASEGT. This CDR3 spans 14 amino acids. The CDR3 here is CASRPGQGIYEQYF. CDR3 DNA sequence: TGTGCCAGCAGGCCGGGACAGGGGATATACGAGCAGTACTTC.

The chain combines TRBV7-9 with TRBJ1-1, with 8 nucleotides matching TRBD1. The V and J ends lost 5 bases and 1 base, in that order; junction bases with no gene match: 12. Per germline, CDR1 SEHNR and CDR2 FQNEAQ (reference sequence). The CDR3 sequence is 17 residues long. The CDR3 DNA is TGTGCCAGCAGCCACTCAGGGGGCCTTTATCCGAACACTGAAGCTTTCTTT. Its protein is CASSHSGGLYPNTEAFF.

The J gene is TRBJ2-1, the V gene TRBV11-3, with D possibly matching TRBD2 (5 bases). Germline V gene lookup returns CDR1 SGHNT and CDR2 YENEEA. The germline V and J ends were trimmed by 5 bases and 4 bases, with 12 bases remaining between them. The CDR3 spans 14 residues. The CDR3 nucleotides are TGTGCCAGCAGCAGCCGGACGGGGTACAATGAGCAGTTCTTC. This encodes CASSSRTGYNEQFF.

The chain employs TRBV6-6 and TRBJ1-2; TRBD1 agrees at 10 bases. Losses at the gene ends were 6 bases for V and 4 bases for J; bases not matched to a gene: 2. CDR1 MNHNY and CDR2 SVGAGI come from the germline V gene (reference sequence). This CDR3 is built from 13 residues. CDR3 residues: CASSGQGGYGYTF. DNA for the CDR3: TGTGCCAGCAGCGGACAGGGGGGCTATGGCTACACCTTC.

The genes are TRBV28 and TRBJ2-3; 9 bases line up with TRBD2. The CDR3 is 18 residues long. J was trimmed by 0 bases and V by 1 base; bases with no gene match: 8. Germline assignment: CDR1 MDHEN and CDR2 SYDVKM. Written as DNA, the CDR3 is TGTGCCAGCAGTTTATACGCCCCCAGCGGGGGGAGCACAGATACGCAGTATTTT. This codes for CASSLYAPSGGSTDTQYF.

This chain uses TRBV28 with TRBJ1-4; maybe TRBD1 (6 bases). Germline-derived CDR1 and CDR2 are MDHEN and SYDVKM. Trimming stripped 5 bases from V and 10 bases from J, with 20 bases between. The length of the CDR3 is 15 residues. The CDR3: CASSLHRETRSKLFF. The CDR3 DNA reads TGTGCCAGCAGTCTCCACAGGGAAACGCGATCAAAACTGTTTTTT.

The V and J genes are TRBV4-1 and TRBJ1-1, with TRBD1 identical over 7 bases. The CDR3 is 16 residues long. V shed 3 bases, J shed 5 bases, and the junction held 12 bases outside the gene matches. From germline, CDR1 is MGHRA and CDR2 YSYEKL. CDR3 amino acids: CASSQYPDRARTEAFF. The CDR3 DNA reads as TGCGCCAGCAGCCAGTACCCAGACAGGGCTCGGACTGAAGCTTTCTTT.

V usage is TRBV10-3 and J usage is TRBJ1-1, with 7 nucleotides matching TRBD1. Germline CDR1 reads ENHRY; CDR2 reads SYGVKD. CDR3 length equals 13 residues. With 6 bases clipped from V and 2 bases from J, the junction kept 3 bases outside the gene matches. CDR3 coding DNA: TGTGCCATCAGAGGGACAGCTAACACTGAAGCTTTCTTT. Encoded protein: CAIRGTANTEAFF.

The chain combines TRBV19 with TRBJ2-3; TRBD1 might be the D (7 bases). CDR1 and CDR2 (germline): LNHDA, SQIVND (reference sequence). CDR3 length equals 17 residues. V lost 5 bases and J 0 bases, leaving 18 bases between the germline ends. This CDR3 reads CASSHPSGGHSTDTQYF. The CDR3 bases are TGTGCCAGTAGTCATCCCTCAGGGGGGCATAGCACAGATACGCAGTATTTT.

CDR3 in amino acids: CASSKYEGQGQYF. The CDR3 nucleotides are TGTGCCAGTAGTAAATACGAGGGACAGGGACAGTACTTC. V usage is TRBV19 and J usage is TRBJ2-7; 9 bases align to TRBD1. J lost 10 bases, V lost 4 bases, and 8 bases had no gene match. This CDR3 spans 13 amino acids. Germline assignment: CDR1 LNHDA and CDR2 SQIVND (reference sequence).

For this clone: One end of the junction varies from germline; a read error may be responsible. This chain joins TRBV30 and TRBJ1-1; 7 nucleotides align to TRBD1. The germline V gene has CDR1 GTSNPN and CDR2 SVGIG (reference sequence). The CDR3 consists of 15 residues. The DNA for the CDR3 is TGTGCCGGGAGTGCCTTCGGACAGGTAAACACTGAAGCTTTCTTT. This sequence encodes CAGSAFGQVNTEAFF. The whole variable domain, filled in from reference TRBV30 and TRBJ1-1, reads SQTIHQWPATLVQPVGSPLSLECTVEGTSNPNLYWYRQAAGRGLQLLFYSVGIGQISSEVPQNLSASRPQDRQFILSSKKLLLSDSGFYLCAGSAFGQVNTEAFFGQGTRLTVV.

The genes are TRBV4-1 and TRBJ2-2, with D tentatively TRBD1 (5 bases). The CDR3 length is 16 residues. CDR1 and CDR2 from the germline V gene are MGHRA and YSYEKL. Trimming shortened V by 4 bases and J by 0 bases, and 12 bases separated the two germline ends. The chain's CDR3 is CASSPGYSPNTGELFF. CDR3 nucleotide sequence: TGCGCCAGCAGCCCAGGGTATTCCCCGAACACCGGGGAGCTGTTTTTT.

The chain couples TRBV5-6 to TRBJ2-7, with TRBD1 identical over 8 bases. V was clipped by 4 bases and J by 3 bases; unmatched bases: 9. Germline-derived CDR1 and CDR2 are SGHDT and YYEEEE. This CDR3 comprises 15 residues. The CDR3 region is CASSTPGQDHYEQYF. In DNA form, the CDR3 reads TGTGCCAGCAGCACACCGGGACAGGATCACTACGAGCAGTACTTC.

This rearrangement joins TRBV25-1 to TRBJ2-1, with 9 bases that match TRBD1. Trimming at V came to 7 bases and at J to 5 bases, leaving 3 bases not matched to a gene. This CDR3 has 13 amino acids. Germline lookup yields CDR1 MGHDK and CDR2 SYGVNS. The chain's CDR3 is CASNRDRDNEQFF. The CDR3 DNA is TGTGCCAGCAACCGGGACAGGGACAATGAGCAGTTCTTC.

The chain recombines TRBV20-1 with TRBJ1-1; maybe TRBD1 (6 bases). From germline, CDR1 is DFQATT and CDR2 SNEGSKA (reference sequence). This CDR3 has 11 amino acids. DNA of the CDR3: TGCATCCCTTACAGGGAGACTGAAGCTTTCTTT. This encodes CIPYRETEAFF.

Here the CDR3 DNA reads TGTGCCAGCAGTTACGGGGGCTTTAATGAAAAACTGTTTTTT. Amino acids: CASSYGGFNEKLFF. V gene TRBV6-5 combines with J gene TRBJ1-4; tentative D call: TRBD1 (6 bases). Per germline, CDR1 MNHEY and CDR2 SVGAGI. V was cut by 2 bases and J by 4 bases, with 8 bases left in between. CDR3 length equals 14 residues.

The J gene is TRBJ1-1, the V gene TRBV20-1; 8 bases align to TRBD1. The CDR3 is 10 residues long. Germline CDR1 and CDR2: DFQATT and SNEGSKA (reference sequence). Losses at the gene ends were 3 bases for V and 11 bases for J; bases not matched to a gene: 2. CDR3 coding DNA: TGCAGTGCTAGCCCAGGGGGCGCTTTCTTT. It codes for CSASPGGAFF.

V gene TRBV14 combines with J gene TRBJ2-2; 7 bases are shared with TRBD1. The CDR3 consists of 16 residues. The germline V gene encodes CDR1 SGHDN and CDR2 FVKESK. V shed 3 bases and J 1 base; nucleotides not matched to a gene: 5. CDR3 nucleotides: TGTGCCAGCAGCCAGGGGACAGTAATGAACACCGGGGAGCTGTTTTTT. Translating it yields CASSQGTVMNTGELFF.

The V gene is TRBV30, the J gene TRBJ1-1; D perhaps matches TRBD1 (6 bases). CDR1 is GTSNPN and CDR2 is SVGIG in the germline V gene (reference sequence). The CDR3 has 13 amino acids. V was clipped by 2 bases and J by 5 bases, with 12 bases between them. The CDR3 region has the DNA TGTGCCTGGAGTAAACAGGGTGGGACTGAAGCTTTCTTT. It encodes CAWSKQGGTEAFF.

The chain carries TRBV4-2 and TRBJ2-1, with 7 positions matching TRBD2. J lost 5 bases, V lost 0 bases, and 7 bases had no gene match. CDR1 LGHNA and CDR2 YNFKEQ come from the germline V gene. There are 16 residues in the CDR3. This CDR3 is CASSQEGSGDDNEQFF. Here the CDR3 DNA reads TGTGCCAGCAGCCAAGAGGGCAGCGGGGACGACAATGAGCAGTTCTTC.

The chain links TRBV29-1 to TRBJ2-1, with TRBD1 matching 11 bases. This CDR3 has 13 residues. Germline lookup yields CDR1 SQVTM and CDR2 ANQGSEA. V lost 7 bases and J lost 9; bases outside the gene matches: 8. In nucleotides, the CDR3 is TGCAGCGCGGGCGGACAGGGGGCAGGTGAGCAGTTCTTC. Its protein product is CSAGGQGAGEQFF.

The chain is built from TRBV5-8 and TRBJ2-7; TRBD1 matches 10 bases. CDR1 and CDR2 from the germline V gene are SGHTS and YDEGEE. CDR3 length equals 14 residues. After removal of 6 bases from V and 2 bases from J, the junction contained 5 bases not matched to a gene. The chain's CDR3 is CASNRDRGPYEQYF. The CDR3 DNA reads as TGTGCCAGCAACAGGGACAGGGGCCCCTACGAGCAGTACTTC.

J is TRBJ2-7 and V is TRBV19; 11 nucleotides match TRBD1. With 6 bases clipped from V and 0 bases from J, the junction kept 4 bases outside the gene matches. The germline V gene has CDR1 LNHDA and CDR2 SQIVND (reference sequence). This CDR3 has 15 residues. This CDR3 reads CASRPGTGGSYEQYF. CDR3 DNA sequence: TGTGCCAGTAGGCCCGGGACAGGGGGCTCCTACGAGCAGTACTTC.

J is TRBJ2-7 and V is TRBV11-3; D is possibly TRBD2 (6 bases). Trimming left V 4 bases short and J 1 base short, with 11 bases between. The CDR3 runs 14 residues. CDR1 and CDR2 (germline): SGHNT, YENEEA. The CDR3 spells CASSSSGYSYEQYF. The CDR3, as DNA: TGTGCCAGCAGCTCGAGCGGGTATTCCTACGAGCAGTACTTC.